Following are 28 T cell receptor beta chains from one sample sequenced in a study of identical twins. Using its own MiXCR run on the 5' RACE reads, TCRdb lists one record per CDR3 protein. This sample has about 900,000 distinct CDR3 sequences, with 9% to 15% found just once. This sample was also put to use in a study of yellow fever vaccine responses in identical twins.

The sequenced sample consisted of PBMCs. These receptors originate from a woman in her late teens or twenties in good health.

The chain carries TRBV14 and TRBJ2-5, with 12 positions matching TRBD2. The CDR3 has 16 amino acids. The germline V gene encodes CDR1 SGHDN and CDR2 FVKESK. The V gene end was trimmed by 3 bases and the J gene end by 6 bases; junction bases not matched to a gene: 8. CDR3: CASSQAPSGRVKTQYF. The CDR3 DNA reads as TGTGCCAGCAGCCAGGCGCCTAGCGGGAGGGTGAAGACCCAGTACTTC.

This clonotype was counted at least ten times. V and J are TRBV29-1 and TRBJ2-3, with no clear D. In germline, CDR1 is SQVTM, CDR2 ANQGSEA. V lost 4 bases and J lost 5, with 1 base in between. The length of the CDR3 is 9 residues. The CDR3 loop is CSVGDTQYF. The CDR3, as DNA: TGCAGCGTTGGAGATACGCAGTATTTT.

V is TRBV5-1 and J is TRBJ2-1, with 9 bases fitting TRBD1. Germline lookup yields CDR1 SGHRS and CDR2 YFSETQ. The V gene end was trimmed by 7 bases and the J gene end by 1 base; junction bases not matched to a gene: 6. This CDR3 spans 15 amino acids. CDR3 region: CASDFGTGSYNEQFF. The CDR3 DNA reads TGCGCCAGCGATTTCGGGACAGGGTCCTACAATGAGCAGTTCTTC. Filled out from reference TRBV5-1 and TRBJ2-1, the complete variable domain reads KAGVTQTPRYLIKTRGQQVTLSCSPISGHRSVSWYQQTPGQGLQFLFEYFSETQRNKGNFPGRFSGRQFSNSRSEMNVSTLELGDSALYLCASDFGTGSYNEQFFGPGTRLTVL.

This clonotype was counted ten times or more. The chain recombines TRBV7-2 with TRBJ1-5; no reliable D call. The V end was cut by 5 bases, the J end by 5 bases, with 13 bases between. Germline loops: CDR1 SGHTA, CDR2 FQGNSA. This CDR3 is built from 14 residues. The CDR3 is CASSVTGKYQPQHF. The CDR3, as DNA: TGTGCCAGCAGCGTGACCGGGAAATATCAGCCCCAGCATTTT. Full variable domain (missing parts from reference TRBV7-2 and TRBJ1-5): GAGVSQSPSNKVTEKGKDVELRCDPISGHTALYWYRQSLGQGLEFLIYFQGNSAPDKSGLPSDRFSAERTGGSVSTLTIQRTQQEDSAVYLCASSVTGKYQPQHFGDGTRLSIL.

There are a few counts of this clonotype. This chain joins TRBV20-1 and TRBJ1-1; D uncertain. The CDR3 is made up of 13 amino acids. CDR1 DFQATT and CDR2 SNEGSKA come from the germline V gene (reference sequence). Trimming cost V 4 bases and J 6 bases, with 15 bases left between them. The CDR3: CSAIFPSSSEAFF. CDR3 coding DNA: TGCAGTGCTATTTTCCCGTCCAGTTCTGAAGCTTTCTTT.

In this sample, this clonotype turned up a few times. The rearrangement uses TRBV15 and TRBJ1-2; TRBD1 might be the D (6 bases). The CDR3 sequence is 14 residues long. V was cut by 5 bases and J by 0 bases, with 10 bases left in between. Germline-derived CDR1 and CDR2 are LNHNV and YYDKDF (reference sequence). This CDR3 is CATSPQGSNYGYTF. CDR3 coding DNA: TGTGCCACCAGCCCCCAGGGGTCTAACTATGGCTACACCTTC.

This clonotype was seen more than once but under ten times. The V gene is TRBV10-3, the J gene TRBJ2-2; TRBD1 aligns across 8 bases. This CDR3 region has 16 residues. The ends lost 3 bases at V and 1 base at J; junction bases unmatched: 4. CDR1 is ENHRY, CDR2 SYGVKD, per germline. The CDR3 DNA sequence: TGTGCCATCAGTGATGCCGGACAGGGGAACACCGGGGAGCTGTTTTTT. Residues: CAISDAGQGNTGELFF.

This clonotype was detected a few times. The rearrangement uses TRBV19 and TRBJ2-4, with D possibly being TRBD1 (5 bases). The CDR3 is made up of 16 amino acids. Germline values: CDR1 LNHDA, CDR2 SQIVND (reference sequence). The ends were cut back, 5 bases at V and 3 bases at J, with 17 bases in the middle. The CDR3 loop is CASSPAGYWDKNIQYF. The CDR3 coding sequence is TGTGCCAGTAGTCCGGCAGGGTATTGGGACAAAAACATTCAGTACTTC. Supplemented by reference TRBV19 and TRBJ2-4, the full variable domain reads DGGITQSPKYLFRKEGQNVTLSCEQNLNHDAMYWYRQDPGQGLRLIYYSQIVNDFQKGDIAEGYSVSREKKESFPLTVTSAQKNPTAFYLCASSPAGYWDKNIQYFGAGTRLSVL.

This clonotype was observed a few times. The V and J genes are TRBV27 and TRBJ2-1, with TRBD2 identical over 10 bases. Germline-derived CDR1 and CDR2 are MNHEY and SMNVEV (reference sequence). The trim removed 4 bases at V and 14 bases at J, leaving 11 bases unmatched. CDR3 size: 14 residues. The CDR3 region is CASSWGLAGDRKFF. The CDR3 DNA is TGTGCCAGCAGTTGGGGTCTAGCGGGGGATAGGAAGTTCTTC.

The sample holds a few counts of this clonotype. V and J are TRBV29-1 and TRBJ2-5, with D unclear. CDR3 size: 14 residues. V was pared by 3 bases and J by 5 bases, with 16 bases between. Looked up from germline, CDR1 is SQVTM and CDR2 is ANQGSEA. The CDR3 DNA sequence: TGCAGCGTTGACAAGAAGAGCATTGGGGAGACCCAGTACTTC. Protein product: CSVDKKSIGETQYF.

This clonotype was seen a few times. V and J are TRBV6-2 or TRBV6-3 and TRBJ2-7; TRBD1 might be the D (6 bases). The CDR3 extends over 14 amino acids. Germline CDR1 and CDR2: MNHEY and SVGEGT. Trimming pared 5 bases from V and 2 bases from J, leaving 13 bases between. CDR3 nucleotide sequence: TGTGCCAGCAGTAGAGGGGGAGTGGCCTACGAGCAGTACTTC. Translation: CASSRGGVAYEQYF.

The V call is TRBV29-1, the J call TRBJ2-2; 7 positions agree with TRBD1. CDR3 length: 15 residues. V gave up 0 bases and J gave up 2 bases; unmatched junction bases: 3. Germline V gene lookup returns CDR1 SQVTM and CDR2 ANQGSEA. Here the CDR3 reads CSVEDDRVNTGELFF. The CDR3 DNA reads as TGCAGCGTTGAAGATGACAGGGTAAACACCGGGGAGCTGTTTTTT.

This chain connects TRBV27 to TRBJ2-1; the D is unclear. Germline V CDR1 and CDR2: MNHEY, SMNVEV (reference sequence). The V end was cut by 5 bases, the J end by 9 bases, with 11 bases between. The CDR3 has 12 residues. CDR3: CASSMGLLEQFF. CDR3 nucleotides: TGTGCCAGCAGTATGGGCCTTCTTGAGCAGTTCTTC.

This clonotype was seen more than once but under ten times. The chain carries TRBV20-1 and TRBJ2-2; unclear D gene. V shed 3 bases and J shed 11 bases, with 16 bases lying between them. The CDR3 is made up of 13 amino acids. Per germline, CDR1 DFQATT and CDR2 SNEGSKA (reference sequence). CDR3 protein: CSARRLGLGELFF. DNA of the CDR3: TGCAGTGCTAGGAGGTTAGGGTTGGGCGAGCTGTTTTTT.

This rearrangement joins TRBV5-5 to TRBJ2-1; D is uncertain. The CDR3 contains 17 residues. Trimming shortened V by 4 bases and J by 7 bases, and 24 bases separated the two germline ends. The germline gives CDR1 SGHKS, CDR2 YYEKEE (reference sequence). The CDR3 nucleotides read TGTGCCAGCAGCGCCCCTGGAACATTATCTCCTGTTAATGAGCAGTTCTTC. It translates to CASSAPGTLSPVNEQFF.

This clonotype was seen many times. This sequence joins TRBV9 and TRBJ2-2, with a weak D call TRBD2 (6 bases). The CDR3 is made up of 14 amino acids. Trimming stripped 0 bases from V and 6 bases from J, with 9 bases between. Germline V gene lookup returns CDR1 SGDLS and CDR2 YYNGEE. The CDR3 spells CASSVGGRPGELFF. CDR3 sequence (DNA): TGTGCCAGCAGCGTAGGGGGGAGGCCCGGGGAGCTGTTTTTT.

This clonotype was detected a few times. The V and J genes are TRBV24-1 and TRBJ2-5; TRBD1 agrees at 8 bases. There are 14 residues in the CDR3. V was clipped by 4 bases and J by 5 bases; unmatched bases: 5. CDR1 and CDR2 from the germline V gene are KGHDR and SFDVKD. In DNA form, the CDR3 reads TGTGCCACCAGTGAGGCAGGGGGCTTGGAGACCCAGTACTTC. Protein product: CATSEAGGLETQYF.

This chain joins TRBV5-1 and TRBJ2-3; perhaps TRBD2 as D (5 bases). Germline assignment: CDR1 SGHRS and CDR2 YFSETQ. This CDR3 has 16 residues. Trimming pared 4 bases from V and 5 bases from J, leaving 20 bases between. Here the CDR3 reads CASSSDATRAGDTQYF. The CDR3 DNA reads TGCGCCAGCAGCAGCGACGCGACCCGGGCGGGAGATACGCAGTATTTT.

This clonotype was counted between two and nine times. The chain uses TRBV5-1 and TRBJ2-1; TRBD2 matches at 7 bases. The CDR3 runs 16 residues. Losses at the gene ends were 5 bases for V and 2 bases for J; bases not matched to a gene: 10. Looked up from germline, CDR1 is SGHRS and CDR2 is YFSETQ. The CDR3 DNA follows: TGCGCCAGCAGTTCGGGACTACCACACACCTACAATGAGCAGTTCTTC. Encoded protein: CASSSGLPHTYNEQFF.

The rearrangement links TRBV10-3 to TRBJ2-7; TRBD1 matches 7 bases. The CDR3 runs to 17 residues. From germline, CDR1 is ENHRY and CDR2 SYGVKD. With V trimmed by 3 bases and J by 0 bases, 11 bases remained unmatched. CDR3: CAISEEARGLNSYEQYV. The CDR3 nucleotides read TGTGCCATCAGTGAAGAGGCCAGGGGGTTAAACTCCTACGAGCAGTACGTC.

This chain uses TRBV25-1 with TRBJ2-1; 10 bases are shared with TRBD2. V lost 1 base to trimming and J lost 7 bases; unmatched junction nucleotides: 4. The CDR3 has 15 amino acids. Germline CDR1 MGHDK, CDR2 SYGVNS. CDR3 loop: CASSEWGLALNEQFF. The CDR3 coding sequence is TGTGCCAGCAGTGAATGGGGACTAGCGTTGAATGAGCAGTTCTTC.

This chain joins TRBV10-3 and TRBJ2-3; TRBD1 agrees at 12 bases. Germline-derived CDR1 and CDR2 are ENHRY and SYGVKD. There are 14 residues in the CDR3. With V trimmed by 8 bases and J by 5 bases, 5 bases remained unmatched. The CDR3 sequence: CAIAGTGGIDTQYF. The CDR3 nucleotides are TGTGCCATCGCCGGGACAGGGGGCATAGATACGCAGTATTTT.

This clonotype was seen only a few times. The chain is built from TRBV20-1 and TRBJ1-2, with D perhaps matching TRBD1 (6 bases). Germline lookup yields CDR1 DFQATT and CDR2 SNEGSKA (reference sequence). CDR3 length: 13 amino acids. V was pared by 3 bases and J by 5 bases, with 13 bases between. CDR3 coding DNA: TGCAGTGCTAGTAGGACAGAGGAGTATGGCTACACCTTC. This gives the protein CSASRTEEYGYTF.

The chain recombines TRBV9 with TRBJ2-1, with TRBD2 as a possible D gene (6 bases). The CDR3 consists of 15 residues. CDR1 is SGDLS and CDR2 is YYNGEE in the germline V gene. Trimming removed 4 bases at V and 5 bases at J, with 16 bases between. CDR3 DNA: TGTGCCAGCAGCTCTCAGGTTAGCGGAGACAATGAGCAGTTCTTC. Residues: CASSSQVSGDNEQFF.

With regard to this clonotype: The junction does not match germline at one end; this may be a read error. The chain links TRBV12-5 to TRBJ2-6, with 8 bases lining up with TRBD1. From germline, CDR1 is LGHNT and CDR2 FRNRAP. The CDR3 loop spans 16 amino acids. CDR3 region: CASGPGQGSGANVLTF. DNA for the CDR3: TGTGCTAGTGGTCCCGGACAGGGCTCTGGGGCCAACGTCCTGACCTTC.

This clonotype was seen more than once but under ten times. The rearrangement joins TRBV10-3 to TRBJ2-1; TRBD1 matches at 10 bases. Germline CDR1 and CDR2: ENHRY and SYGVKD. The J segment lost 8 bases and the V segment lost 10 bases, leaving 8 bases of the junction unmatched. This CDR3 is built from 13 residues. CDR3 sequence: CASRDRGWDEQFF. For the CDR3, the DNA is TGTGCCAGCCGGGACAGGGGTTGGGATGAGCAGTTCTTC.

V and J are TRBV20-1 and TRBJ1-4, with a possible D match to TRBD1 (6 bases). V lost 1 base and J lost 0, with 6 bases in between. The germline gives CDR1 DFQATT, CDR2 SNEGSKA (reference sequence). This CDR3 comprises 14 residues. As DNA, the CDR3 is TGCAGTGCTAGAGGGACAGCAACTAATGAAAAACTGTTTTTT. This sequence encodes CSARGTATNEKLFF.

This rearrangement joins TRBV20-1 to TRBJ2-3, with D perhaps TRBD2 (7 bases). This CDR3 spans 14 amino acids. V lost 3 bases, J lost 1 base, and 11 bases lay in between. Germline-derived CDR1 and CDR2 are DFQATT and SNEGSKA (reference sequence). CDR3 nucleotide sequence: TGCAGTGCTAGTGGGGGGGGCCGCACAGATACGCAGTATTTT. Translating gives CSASGGGRTDTQYF.